Listed below are T cell receptor beta chains from one sample, sequenced in a study of cytomegalovirus exposure and HLA in healthy donors. This table comes from immunoSEQ multiplex PCR, and its TCRdb copy is limited to in-frame clones, with some not included. The sample has approximately 270,000 clones; just over 85% are singletons. Sequencing was carried out using PBMCs. The source is a woman aged 18-30 years in good health and CMV-seronegative. CDR3s include the opening cysteine and the closing phenylalanine or tryptophan. A D gene is named only where the DNA matches it firmly. A row's size may be missing; if present it is once, few, many or a size class.

d_call	cdr3_length	v_call	j_call	clone_size	cdr3_nt	cdr3_aa
.	15	TRBV28	TRBJ1-5	few	TGTGCCAGCAGTCTTGGGCCCCAGGGCAATCAGCCCCAGCATTTT	CASSLGPQGNQPQHF
.	14	TRBV30	TRBJ2-5	.	TGTGCCTGGAGCGGGAGCCACCCTCAAGAGACCCAGTACTTC	CAWSGSHPQETQYF
.	16	TRBV7-6	TRBJ2-7	.	TGTGCCAGCAGCTTAGCGGGGACTTCGTTGCCCTACGAGCAGTACTTC	CASSLAGTSLPYEQYF
.	12	TRBV21-1	TRBJ1-5	.	TGTGCCAGCAGCAAGAATAGTCAGCCCCAGCATTTT	CASSKNSQPQHF
.	16	TRBV7-2	TRBJ1-2	once	TGTGCCAGCAGCTTAGAGGAAACAGGGTTGAACTATGGCTACACCTTC	CASSLEETGLNYGYTF
.	17	TRBV28	TRBJ1-2	once	TGTGCCAGCAGTTTACCCGAGGGGGAGGGGCGTAGCTATGGCTACACCTTC	CASSLPEGEGRSYGYTF
TRBD2	13	TRBV29-1	TRBJ2-2	.	TGCAGCGTTGGTGGGAGGGGCACCGGGGAGCTGTTTTTT	CSVGGRGTGELFF
TRBD1	16	TRBV4-1	TRBJ1-6	.	TGCGCCAGCAGCCAAGAGGCAGGGGGCAGTAATTCACCCCTCCACTTT	CASSQEAGGSNSPLHF
TRBD1	15	TRBV15	TRBJ1-5	.	TGTGCCACCAGCCCGGACAGGGAAGGGTATCAGCCCCAGCATTTT	CATSPDREGYQPQHF
.	15	TRBV6-4	TRBJ2-1	.	TGTGCCAGCAGTGACGGGGGACTCTTAAACAATGAGCAGTTCTTC	CASSDGGLLNNEQFF
.	16	TRBV28	TRBJ2-1	.	TGTGCCAGCAGTTTCGACGGGGTGAGCTCCTACAATGAGCAGTTCTTC	CASSFDGVSSYNEQFF
.	15	TRBV2	TRBJ2-5	.	TGTGCCAGCAGTGTGATCGGATCCAGGGAAGAGACCCAGTACTTC	CASSVIGSREETQYF
.	15	TRBV7-2	TRBJ2-7	.	TGTGCCAGCAGCCCTAGTGGGGGCAGCGGAATCGAGCAGTACTTC	CASSPSGGSGIEQYF
.	15	TRBV5-1	TRBJ2-2	.	TGCGCCAGCAGCTTGGAGGGGCTCAACACCGGGGAGCTGTTTTTT	CASSLEGLNTGELFF
TRBD1	15	TRBV19	TRBJ1-2	.	TGTGCCAGTAACCTACGAGGACAGGGAAGCTATGGCTACACCTTC	CASNLRGQGSYGYTF
.	14	TRBV19	TRBJ1-2	once	TGTGCCAGTAGGGAGCAGGGGAGTGGGTATGGCTACACCTTC	CASREQGSGYGYTF
.	16	TRBV29-1	TRBJ1-4	.	TGCAGCGCTCGATACGGACACAGTTCAACTAATGAAAAACTGTTTTTT	CSARYGHSSTNEKLFF
.	15	TRBV7-2	TRBJ1-1	.	TGTGCCAGCAGCTACTCTCTCCGGGAGGACACTGAAGCTTTCTTT	CASSYSLREDTEAFF
TRBD1	16	TRBV28	TRBJ1-5	.	TGTGCCACCGATATCGGGGCAGGGGGGCCCGGTCAGCCCCAGCATTTT	CATDIGAGGPGQPQHF
TRBD1	20	TRBV27	TRBJ1-2	.	TGTGCCAGCAGTCCATATGGGGACCGGGACAGCCCAGCTTCTAACTATGGCTACACCTTC	CASSPYGDRDSPASNYGYTF
.	15	TRBV2	TRBJ1-2	once	TGTGCCAGCACATCTCCGCGGGGGCCACGGAGGGGCTACACCTTC	CASTSPRGPRRGYTF
TRBD2	17	TRBV29-1	TRBJ2-3	once	TGCAGCGTTGAACCGGGACTAGCGGGGGGGCGGGCGGATACGCAGTATTTT	CSVEPGLAGGRADTQYF
TRBD2	13	TRBV30	TRBJ2-3	many	TGTGCCTGGACTAGCGGGAGAGGAGATACGCAGTATTTT	CAWTSGRGDTQYF
TRBD1	16	TRBV5-1	TRBJ2-7	once	TGCGCCAGCATGGTCGGGCCGGGACAGATCTCCTACGAGCAGTACTTC	CASMVGPGQISYEQYF
.	16	TRBV5-1	TRBJ2-6	.	TGCGCCAGCAGCCGCGACGGGTCCTCTGGGGCCAACGTCCTGACTTTC	CASSRDGSSGANVLTF
.	15	TRBV19	TRBJ1-2	.	TGTGCCAGTAGTATAGGACTGAACTCTAACTATGGCTACACCTTC	CASSIGLNSNYGYTF
TRBD1	17	TRBV28	TRBJ1-2	.	TGTGCCAGCAGTGCAGCCGGGACAGGGACGGGGGCTCGTGGCTACACCTTC	CASSAAGTGTGARGYTF
.	14	TRBV13	TRBJ1-2	.	TGTGCCAGCAACACCCGGGGGGTCCCCTGGGGCTACACCTTC	CASNTRGVPWGYTF